These 16 T cell receptor beta chains came from one sample sequenced in a study of T cells after yellow fever vaccination. A single record per CDR3 protein comes from TCRdb applying MiXCR to the 5' RACE reads. The sample lists 300,000 to 400,000 distinct CDR3 sequences, roughly 8% occurring once. The sample consisted of PBMCs, taken roughly 46 days after the first yellow fever vaccination. These receptors all stem from a man aged 18 to 30 who received the YFV17D yellow fever vaccine.

There are a few counts of this clonotype. The J gene is TRBJ1-1, the V gene TRBV5-4, with D perhaps TRBD1 (5 bases). Trimming cost V 4 bases and J 5 bases, with 6 bases left between them. The CDR3 loop spans 11 amino acids. Germline V gene sequence: CDR1 SGHNT, CDR2 YYREEE (reference sequence). In nucleotides, the CDR3 is TGTGCCAGCAGCGGGGGGACTGAAGCTTTCTTT. Protein sequence: CASSGGTEAFF.

This chain uses TRBV5-1 with TRBJ2-5, with TRBD2 matching over 8 bases. V was clipped by 6 bases and J by 3 bases; unmatched bases: 4. The CDR3 spans 13 residues. Germline V lookup: CDR1 SGHRS, CDR2 YFSETQ. The CDR3 DNA sequence: TGCGCCAGCAACCGAGCGGGGGAAGAGACCCAGTACTTC. This gives the protein CASNRAGEETQYF.

The rearrangement links TRBV5-6 to TRBJ1-6, with 8 positions matching TRBD1. The CDR3 is 16 amino acids. V shed 4 bases, J shed 5 bases, and the junction held 8 bases outside the gene matches. CDR1 is SGHDT, CDR2 YYEEEE, per germline. The CDR3 DNA follows: TGTGCCAGCAGCGAAGGACCGGGACAGGATAATTCACCCCTCCACTTT. It is translated as CASSEGPGQDNSPLHF.

This clonotype was detected only a few times. CDR3 residues: CASRGHLEAFF. As DNA, the CDR3 is TGTGCCAGCAGAGGACATCTCGAAGCTTTCTTT. This chain links TRBV7-9 with TRBJ1-1, with a tentative D call TRBD1 (5 bases). Trimming took off 6 bases at V and 8 bases at J, with 10 bases between the two ends. The CDR3 is made up of 11 amino acids. Germline CDR1 and CDR2: SEHNR and FQNEAQ (reference sequence).

This clonotype was detected only a few times. V usage is TRBV5-4 and J usage is TRBJ2-6; TRBD1 agrees at 7 bases. V lost 4 bases to trimming and J lost 1 base; unmatched junction nucleotides: 5. The V gene's germline CDR1 is SGHNT and CDR2 YYREEE (reference sequence). The CDR3 consists of 16 residues. In nucleotides, the CDR3 is TGTGCCAGCAGCAAGGAACAGGGGTCTGGGGCCAACGTCCTGACTTTC. It encodes CASSKEQGSGANVLTF.

This clonotype was detected a few times. The chain recombines TRBV19 with TRBJ1-5; D unresolved. The V gene's germline CDR1 is LNHDA and CDR2 SQIVND (reference sequence). With 2 bases removed from V and 6 bases from J, the gap between germline ends came to 14 bases. The CDR3 runs to 15 residues. The CDR3 DNA is TGTGCCAGTAGTATAACAGCCTCTTTGGCTCAGCCCCAGCATTTT. Protein sequence: CASSITASLAQPQHF.

This clonotype was picked up a small number of times. This rearrangement joins TRBV28 to TRBJ2-1, with D possibly matching TRBD2 (6 bases). The CDR3 sequence is 16 residues long. Per germline, CDR1 MDHEN and CDR2 SYDVKM. Trimming took off 1 base at V and 8 bases at J, with 18 bases between the two ends. The CDR3, as DNA: TGTGCCAGCAGTTTATTTAGCGGCGGGCCCCGACATGAGCAGTTCTTC. This encodes CASSLFSGGPRHEQFF.

For the CDR3, the DNA is TGCGCCAGCAGCCGGGTTTCGGGACTAGCGGGGTCCAACGAGCAGTACTTC. Its protein is CASSRVSGLAGSNEQYF. The chain couples TRBV4-3 to TRBJ2-7; 13 positions match TRBD2. Germline V gene sequence: CDR1 LGHNA, CDR2 YSLEER. The trim removed 4 bases at V and 5 bases at J, leaving 11 bases unmatched. There are 17 residues in the CDR3.

The chain is built from TRBV5-1 and TRBJ1-3, with D possibly matching TRBD1 (5 bases). Germline-derived CDR1 and CDR2 are SGHRS and YFSETQ. V was pared by 4 bases and J by 2 bases, with 16 bases between. CDR3 length equals 16 residues. CDR3 amino acids: CASSVVGGPAGNTIYF. Written as DNA, the CDR3 is TGCGCCAGCAGCGTGGTTGGGGGACCGGCTGGAAACACCATATATTTT.

This clonotype was seen more than once but under ten times. This chain connects TRBV6-5 to TRBJ1-2; D is unresolved. The germline gives CDR1 MNHEY, CDR2 SVGAGI. Trimming pared 4 bases from V and 8 bases from J, leaving 11 bases between. This CDR3 is built from 12 residues. In nucleotides, the CDR3 is TGTGCCAGCAGTTCCGGGCCCGGAGGCTACACCTTC. Protein: CASSSGPGGYTF.

In its sample, this clonotype was seen a few times. This rearrangement joins TRBV7-2 to TRBJ2-7; TRBD2 aligns across 7 bases. Germline assignment: CDR1 SGHTA and CDR2 FQGNSA. The CDR3 has 14 amino acids. J lost 7 bases, V lost 5 bases, and 11 bases had no gene match. The CDR3 region is CASSPERGEWEQYF. As DNA, the CDR3 is TGTGCCAGCAGCCCCGAGCGGGGAGAGTGGGAGCAGTACTTC.

This clonotype was observed a few times. The chain has TRBV6-1 and TRBJ1-2; D is unresolved. This CDR3 is 13 amino acids long. CDR1 is MNHNS and CDR2 is SASEGT in the germline V gene. Trimming stripped 5 bases from V and 5 bases from J, with 12 bases between. In DNA form, the CDR3 reads TGTGCCAGCAGTAGGACCGAGGAGTATGGCTACACCTTC. It codes for CASSRTEEYGYTF.

The J gene is TRBJ2-7, the V gene TRBV6-2 or TRBV6-3; 7 positions match TRBD2. The CDR3 is 18 amino acids. V trimming: 2 bases; J trimming: 0 bases; junction bases outside the gene matches: 13. The germline V gene encodes CDR1 MNHEY and CDR2 SVGEGT. In nucleotides, the CDR3 is TGTGCCAGCAGTTACGAACTCCTACGGGGGGAGATCTCCTACGAGCAGTACTTC. It encodes CASSYELLRGEISYEQYF.

The chain has TRBV12-3 or TRBV12-4 and TRBJ2-2; possibly TRBD1 or TRBD2 for D (5 bases each). V dropped 2 bases and J dropped 11 bases, with 12 bases sitting between them. This CDR3 is built from 13 residues. CDR3 amino acids: CASSLRGPVELFF. The CDR3 region has the DNA TGTGCCAGCAGTTTAAGGGGACCCGTTGAGCTGTTTTTT.

The chain joins TRBV10-3 to TRBJ2-7; 7 bases align to TRBD1. CDR3 length equals 12 residues. The germline CDR1 and CDR2 sequences are ENHRY and SYGVKD. Unmatched junction bases numbered 4, after V lost 6 bases and J lost 5 bases. The CDR3 bases are TGTGCCATCAGAGGGGACAGCCACGAGCAGTACGTC. As protein: CAIRGDSHEQYV.

This clonotype was counted only a few times. V and J are TRBV10-3 and TRBJ2-3; TRBD1 might be the D (6 bases). The CDR3 sequence is 15 residues long. The V and J ends lost 6 bases and 0 bases respectively, with 13 bases between them. Germline V gene lookup returns CDR1 ENHRY and CDR2 SYGVKD. The CDR3 DNA reads as TGTGCCATCAGACCACAGGGCTTTAGCACAGATACGCAGTATTTT. Amino acid sequence: CAIRPQGFSTDTQYF.